Presented here are 8 T cell receptor beta chains from one specimen sequenced in a study of T cells expressing NK-cell markers. Reanalyzing the 5' RACE reads, TCRdb keeps one entry per CDR3 protein, without DNA. The sample spans about half a million distinct CDR3 sequences; the ten largest clones claim approximately 1.5%. Sequenced material: blood T cells: a sorted CD56 or NKG2C T cell subset, CD4+ or CD8+ T cells, or bulk PBMC T cells (not recorded which). The receptors derive from a woman aged 45-65 years in good health.

The chain recombines TRBV28 with TRBJ1-6; TCRdb indicates TRBD1, and absent DNA this call remains unverified. Germline-derived CDR1 and CDR2 are MDHEN and SYDVKM. The CDR3 runs 13 residues. CDR3 sequence reads: CASSLQGSTPLHF.

The CDR3 sequence: CASSLGGVSGNTIYF. The chain combines TRBV5-1 with TRBJ1-3; lacking DNA, the TRBD1 call made by TCRdb goes unchecked. The CDR3 runs to 15 residues. The germline V gene has CDR1 SGHRS and CDR2 YFSETQ. The full variable domain, completed using reference TRBV5-1 and TRBJ1-3, is KAGVTQTPRYLIKTRGQQVTLSCSPISGHRSVSWYQQTPGQGLQFLFEYFSETQRNKGNFPGRFSGRQFSNSRSEMNVSTLELGDSALYLCASSLGGVSGNTIYFGEGSWLTVV.

J is TRBJ2-3 and V is TRBV24-1; absent DNA, TCRdb's TRBD2 call cannot be checked. The CDR3 covers 16 residues. Germline CDR1 is KGHDR and CDR2 is SFDVKD. CDR3 amino acids: CATSDRSGPVTDTQYF.

This chain joins TRBV5-4 and TRBJ2-7; as DNA is missing, the TRBD1 call by TCRdb cannot be tested. The CDR3 is made up of 15 amino acids. Germline assignment: CDR1 SGHNT and CDR2 YYREEE (reference sequence). The CDR3 spells CASSSGQGGFYEQYF.

The V gene is TRBV10-2, the J gene TRBJ2-3; TCRdb selects TRBD1, and the lack of DNA leaves this call unchecked. Looked up from germline, CDR1 is WSHSY and CDR2 is SAAADI. CDR3 length: 14 residues. CDR3 loop: CASSEGFGRGTQYF.

V is TRBV5-1 and J is TRBJ2-1; TCRdb's assignment of TRBD1 cannot be checked, as there is no DNA. Germline CDR1 SGHRS, CDR2 YFSETQ. CDR3 length: 18 residues. This CDR3 is CASSFRNLQGATYNEQFF.

This chain links TRBV12-3 or TRBV12-4 with TRBJ2-3; TCRdb calls TRBD2, which cannot be checked without DNA. The CDR3 covers 15 residues. The chain's CDR3 is CASSPRLGNTDTQYF.

The chain links TRBV30 to TRBJ2-5; the D call from TCRdb, TRBD2, cannot be confirmed without DNA. The CDR3 totals 12 residues. Germline V gives CDR1 GTSNPN, CDR2 SVGIG (reference sequence). CDR3 amino acids: CAWRPTSGRPDF.